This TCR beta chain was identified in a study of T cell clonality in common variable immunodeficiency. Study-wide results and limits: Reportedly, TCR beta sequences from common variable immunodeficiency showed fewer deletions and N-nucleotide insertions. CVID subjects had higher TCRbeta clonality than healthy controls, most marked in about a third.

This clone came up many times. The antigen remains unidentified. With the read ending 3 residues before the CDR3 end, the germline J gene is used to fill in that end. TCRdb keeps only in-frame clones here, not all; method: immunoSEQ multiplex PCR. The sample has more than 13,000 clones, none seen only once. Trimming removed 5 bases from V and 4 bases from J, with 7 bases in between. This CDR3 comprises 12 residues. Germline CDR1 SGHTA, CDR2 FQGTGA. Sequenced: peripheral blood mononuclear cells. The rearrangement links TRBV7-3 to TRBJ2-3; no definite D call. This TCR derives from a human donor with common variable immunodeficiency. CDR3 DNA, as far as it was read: TGTGCCAGCAGCCCCCCATCAGATACG. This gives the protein CASSPPSDT. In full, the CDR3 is CASSPPSDTQYF.